This paragraph reports one TCR beta chain. This CDR3 is built from 17 residues. Germline V gene lookup returns CDR1 MNHEY and CDR2 SVGEGT. The ends lost 4 bases at V and 3 bases at J; junction bases unmatched: 14. In the source study's methods: Counts of nucleated cells, estimated from reference gene primer amplification, were obtained. The data were produced by immunoSEQ multiplex PCR, yet TCRdb's version contains in-frame clones alone and is incomplete. V, J and clone size reflect that table, while D and trimming were determined from the DNA. The table records 30,000 to 50,000 clones, about 80% of them present only once. This entry comes from a study of blood T cell repertoires in COVID-19. As for the study in general: Collection of acute and convalescent COVID-19 samples took place in the United States, Italy and Spain. Nucleic acid was either cDNA or gDNA, and it came from T cells, B-cell-depleted T cells, or PBMCs.

The chain carries TRBV6-2 or TRBV6-3 and TRBJ2-7; 8 bases are shared with TRBD2. This receptor was obtained from a man older than 75 with active or convalescent COVID-19. Sequencing used peripheral blood. Here the CDR3 reads CASSSMGGTRHFYEQYF. CDR3 DNA sequence: TGTGCCAGCAGTTCTATGGGGGGGACTAGACACTTCTACGAGCAGTACTTC.